The rows below give T cell receptor beta chains drawn from one sample of a study of blood T cells in healthy people across ages. TCRdb re-derived calls from the 5' RACE reads in MiXCR, one entry per CDR3 protein. The top ten hold over 5.5% of the sample, which has 1,300,000 or so distinct CDR3 sequences, approximately 59% seen once. Specimen: blood. These TCRs come from a man aged 18 to 29 in good health. Both conserved end residues are part of each CDR3. The D gene is left open where the match is weak. Not every row has a clone size; where given, it reads once, few, many or a size class.

D,V,J,length,size,CDR3,DNA
TRBD2,TRBV29-1,TRBJ2-7,12,many,CSATSGTYEQYF,TGCAGCGCTACTAGCGGCACCTACGAGCAGTACTTC
TRBD1,TRBV27,TRBJ1-1,13,.,CASSYHRGIEAFF,TGTGCCAGCAGTTACCACAGGGGGATCGAAGCTTTCTTT
.,TRBV4-2,TRBJ2-5,15,.,CASSQGVGYQETQYF,TGTGCCAGCAGCCAAGGAGTAGGCTACCAAGAGACCCAGTACTTC
.,TRBV5-1,TRBJ2-7,15,.,CASSGGTARTYEQYF,TGCGCCAGCAGCGGAGGGACAGCTCGGACCTACGAGCAGTACTTC
TRBD1,TRBV20-1,TRBJ1-1,16,.,CSARDPSNRGHTEAFF,TGCAGTGCTAGAGATCCCTCGAACAGGGGACACACTGAAGCTTTCTTT
.,TRBV5-1,TRBJ2-1,15,.,CASSVRLDSYNEQFF,TGCGCCAGCAGCGTAAGACTCGACAGCTACAATGAGCAGTTCTTC
.,TRBV6-6,TRBJ2-7,13,.,CASSYVGAGEQYF,TGTGCCAGCAGTTACGTGGGAGCGGGTGAGCAGTACTTC
.,TRBV15,TRBJ2-3,11,few,CATFGANTQYF,TGTGCCACCTTCGGGGCGAATACGCAGTATTTT
TRBD1,TRBV29-1,TRBJ1-2,14,few,CSVRGPVRSGGYTF,TGCAGCGTCAGGGGGCCGGTTAGGTCTGGAGGCTACACCTTC
.,TRBV12-3/TRBV12-4,TRBJ1-3,13,few,CASSLEPGNTIYF,TGTGCCAGCAGTTTAGAGCCTGGAAACACCATATATTTT
TRBD1,TRBV27,TRBJ2-3,15,.,CASSPRDSPPDTQYF,TGTGCCAGCAGTCCCCGGGACAGCCCCCCAGATACGCAGTATTTT
.,TRBV9,TRBJ2-7,16,few,CASSDHPTAGSYEQYF,TGTGCCAGCAGCGACCACCCCACAGCCGGCTCCTACGAGCAGTACTTC
.,TRBV10-3,TRBJ2-7,13,.,CAISGGETYEQYF,TGTGCCATCAGTGGGGGGGAAACCTACGAGCAGTACTTC
.,TRBV4-3,TRBJ1-4,11,.,CASSQERELFF,TGCGCCAGCAGCCAAGAGAGGGAACTGTTTTTT
.,TRBV29-1,TRBJ2-1,16,few,CSVCPGGPFFCHEQFF,TGCAGCGTTTGCCCGGGGGGCCCTTTTTTTTGTCATGAGCAGTTCTTC
.,TRBV7-9,TRBJ2-3,16,.,CASSLAGRIRTDTQYF,TGTGCCAGCAGCTTAGCCGGACGGATACGCACAGATACGCAGTATTTT
.,TRBV30,TRBJ2-2,14,.,CAWSLVRPDGELFF,TGTGCCTGGAGTTTGGTCCGCCCGGACGGGGAGCTGTTTTTT
TRBD2,TRBV5-8,TRBJ2-7,17,.,CASSWTSGGFGSYEQYF,TGTGCCAGCAGTTGGACTAGCGGGGGGTTTGGGTCCTACGAGCAGTACTTC
.,TRBV4-3,TRBJ2-5,17,.,CASSRTLRGEIQETQYF,TGCGCCAGCAGCCGGACTCTCAGGGGGGAGATCCAAGAGACCCAGTACTTC
.,TRBV2,TRBJ1-2,16,few,CASSIDPGRSNYGYTF,TGTGCCAGCAGCATAGATCCGGGACGGTCAAACTATGGCTACACCTTC
TRBD2,TRBV7-2,TRBJ2-1,15,once,CASSLSSGANNEQFF,TGTGCCAGCAGCTTATCTAGCGGGGCGAACAATGAGCAGTTCTTC
TRBD2,TRBV20-1,TRBJ2-3,14,once,CSEIGLAGRSTQYF,TGCAGTGAAATCGGACTAGCGGGAAGGTCAACGCAGTATTTT
.,TRBV30,TRBJ1-1,14,.,CAWSVEGGGTEAFF,TGTGCCTGGAGTGTGGAGGGAGGAGGCACTGAAGCTTTCTTT
TRBD1,TRBV2,TRBJ1-2,15,.,CASSSPGQGSWGYTF,TGTGCCAGCAGTTCTCCGGGACAGGGCTCTTGGGGCTACACCTTC